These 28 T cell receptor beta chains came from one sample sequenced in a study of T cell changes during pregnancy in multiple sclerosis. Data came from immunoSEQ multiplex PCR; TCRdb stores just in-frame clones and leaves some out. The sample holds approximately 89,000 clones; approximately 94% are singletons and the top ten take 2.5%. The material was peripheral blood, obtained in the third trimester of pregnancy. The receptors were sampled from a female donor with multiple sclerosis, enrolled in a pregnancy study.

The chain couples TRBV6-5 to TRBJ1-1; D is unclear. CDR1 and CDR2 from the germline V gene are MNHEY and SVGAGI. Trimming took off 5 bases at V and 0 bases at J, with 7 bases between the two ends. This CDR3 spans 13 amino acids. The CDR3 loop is CASSVGMNTEAFF. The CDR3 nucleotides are TGTGCCAGCAGTGTGGGCATGAACACTGAAGCTTTCTTT.

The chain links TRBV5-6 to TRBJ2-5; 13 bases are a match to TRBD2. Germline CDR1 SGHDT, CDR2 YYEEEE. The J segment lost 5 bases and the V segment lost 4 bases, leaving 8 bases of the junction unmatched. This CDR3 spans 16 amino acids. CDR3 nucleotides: TGTGCCAGCAGCCCCGGACTAGCGGGGGTTTGGGAGACCCAGTACTTC. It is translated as CASSPGLAGVWETQYF. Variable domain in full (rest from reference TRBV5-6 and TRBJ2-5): DAGVTQSPTHLIKTRGQQVTLRCSPKSGHDTVSWYQQALGQGPQFIFQYYEEEERQRGNFPDRFSGHQFPNYSSELNVNALLLGDSALYLCASSPGLAGVWETQYFGPGTRLLVL.

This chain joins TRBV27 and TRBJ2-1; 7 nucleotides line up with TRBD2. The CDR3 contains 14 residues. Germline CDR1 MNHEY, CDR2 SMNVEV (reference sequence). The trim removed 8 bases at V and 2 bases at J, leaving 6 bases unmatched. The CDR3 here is CASSSGRAYNEQFF. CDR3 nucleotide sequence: TGTGCCAGCTCTAGCGGTAGGGCCTACAATGAGCAGTTCTTC.

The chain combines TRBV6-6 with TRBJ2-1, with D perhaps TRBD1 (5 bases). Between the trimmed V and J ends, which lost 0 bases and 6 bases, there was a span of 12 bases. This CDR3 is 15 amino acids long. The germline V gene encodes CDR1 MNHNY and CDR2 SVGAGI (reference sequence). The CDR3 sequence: CASSYSRKGINEQFF. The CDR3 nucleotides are TGTGCCAGCAGTTACTCGAGGAAGGGGATCAATGAGCAGTTCTTC.

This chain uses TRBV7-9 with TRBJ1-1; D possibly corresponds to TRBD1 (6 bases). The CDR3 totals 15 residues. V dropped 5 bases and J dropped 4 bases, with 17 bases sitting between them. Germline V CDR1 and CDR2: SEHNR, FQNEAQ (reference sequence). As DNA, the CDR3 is TGTGCCAGCAGCACCCCAGACAGGTCTGGCACTGAAGCTTTCTTT. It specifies CASSTPDRSGTEAFF.

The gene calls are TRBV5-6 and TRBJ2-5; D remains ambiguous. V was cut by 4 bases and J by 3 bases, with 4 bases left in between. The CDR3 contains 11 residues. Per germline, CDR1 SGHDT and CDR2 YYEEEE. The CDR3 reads CASSGEETQYF. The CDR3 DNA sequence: TGTGCCAGCAGCGGAGAAGAGACCCAGTACTTC.

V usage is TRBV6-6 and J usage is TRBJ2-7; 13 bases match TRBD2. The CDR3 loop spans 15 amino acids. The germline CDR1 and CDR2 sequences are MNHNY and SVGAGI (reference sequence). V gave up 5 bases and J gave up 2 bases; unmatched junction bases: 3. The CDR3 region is CASSLTSGGAYEQYF. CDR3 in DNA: TGTGCCAGCAGTCTAACTAGCGGGGGGGCCTACGAGCAGTACTTC.

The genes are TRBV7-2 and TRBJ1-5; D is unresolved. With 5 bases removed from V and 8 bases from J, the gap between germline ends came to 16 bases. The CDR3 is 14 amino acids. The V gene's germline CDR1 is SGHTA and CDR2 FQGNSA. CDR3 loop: CASSPSVGFEPQHF. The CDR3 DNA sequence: TGTGCCAGCAGCCCCTCGGTCGGTTTCGAGCCCCAGCATTTT.

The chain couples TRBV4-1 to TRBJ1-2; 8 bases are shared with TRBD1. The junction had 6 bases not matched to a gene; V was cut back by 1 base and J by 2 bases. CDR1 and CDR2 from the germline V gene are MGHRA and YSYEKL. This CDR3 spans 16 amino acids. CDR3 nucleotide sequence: TGCGCCAGCAGCCAAGTATTTCAGGGGGCGAACTATGGCTACACCTTC. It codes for CASSQVFQGANYGYTF.

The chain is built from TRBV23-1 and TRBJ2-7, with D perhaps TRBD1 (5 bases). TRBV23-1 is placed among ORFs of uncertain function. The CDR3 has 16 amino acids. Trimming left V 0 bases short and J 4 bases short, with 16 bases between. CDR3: CASSQSSPRVRYEQYF. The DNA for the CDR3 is TGCGCCAGCAGTCAATCGAGCCCCAGGGTTAGGTACGAGCAGTACTTC.

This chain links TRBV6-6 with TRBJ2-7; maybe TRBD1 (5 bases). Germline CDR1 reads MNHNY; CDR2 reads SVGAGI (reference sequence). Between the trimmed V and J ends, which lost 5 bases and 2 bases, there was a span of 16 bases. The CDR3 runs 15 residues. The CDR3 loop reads CASSIGHLSTYEQYF. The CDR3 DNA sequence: TGTGCCAGCAGTATAGGACACTTATCTACCTACGAGCAGTACTTC.

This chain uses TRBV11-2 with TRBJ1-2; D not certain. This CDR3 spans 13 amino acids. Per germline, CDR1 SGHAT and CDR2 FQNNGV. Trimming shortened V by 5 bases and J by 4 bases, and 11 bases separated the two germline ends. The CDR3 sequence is CASSAAGPYGYTF. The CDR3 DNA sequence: TGTGCCAGCAGCGCCGCTGGGCCCTATGGCTACACCTTC.

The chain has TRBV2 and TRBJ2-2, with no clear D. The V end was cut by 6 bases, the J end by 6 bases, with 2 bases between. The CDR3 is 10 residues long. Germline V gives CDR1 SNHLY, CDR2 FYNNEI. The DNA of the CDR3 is TGTGCCAGCAGCGCCGGGGAGCTGTTTTTT. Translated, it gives CASSAGELFF. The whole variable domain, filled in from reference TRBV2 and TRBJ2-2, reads EPEVTQTPSHQVTQMGQEVILRCVPISNHLYFYWYRQILGQKVEFLVSFYNNEISEKSEIFDDQFSVERPDGSNFTLKIRSTKLEDSAMYFCASSAGELFFGEGSRLTVL.

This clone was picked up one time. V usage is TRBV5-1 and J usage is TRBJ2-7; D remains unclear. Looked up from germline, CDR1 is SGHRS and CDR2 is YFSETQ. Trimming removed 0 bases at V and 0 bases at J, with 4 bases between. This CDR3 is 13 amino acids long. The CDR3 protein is CASSLGSSYEQYF. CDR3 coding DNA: TGCGCCAGCAGCTTGGGCAGCTCCTACGAGCAGTACTTC. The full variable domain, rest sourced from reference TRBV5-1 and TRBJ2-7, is KAGVTQTPRYLIKTRGQQVTLSCSPISGHRSVSWYQQTPGQGLQFLFEYFSETQRNKGNFPGRFSGRQFSNSRSEMNVSTLELGDSALYLCASSLGSSYEQYFGPGTRLTVT.

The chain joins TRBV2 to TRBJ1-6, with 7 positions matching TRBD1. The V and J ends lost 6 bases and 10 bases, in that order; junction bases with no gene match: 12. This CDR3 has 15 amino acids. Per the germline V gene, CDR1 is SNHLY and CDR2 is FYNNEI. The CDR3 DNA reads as TGTGCCAGCAGGCCACAGGGGAGTGGGAAATCACCCCTCCACTTT. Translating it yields CASRPQGSGKSPLHF.

The DNA of the CDR3 is TGTGCCAGCAGCGTTGGGGACAGGGGGTACTACGAGCAGTACTTC. Its protein is CASSVGDRGYYEQYF. The J gene is TRBJ2-7, the V gene TRBV9; TRBD1 aligns across 11 bases. Germline CDR1 SGDLS, CDR2 YYNGEE. Trimming removed 2 bases from V and 3 bases from J; junction bases left unmatched: 4. The CDR3 sequence is 15 residues long.

CDR3 coding DNA: TGTGCCAGCAGTGAGGTATTAGGGGATGGGGAGACCCAGTACTTC. Its protein is CASSEVLGDGETQYF. The gene calls are TRBV25-1 and TRBJ2-5; D possibly corresponds to TRBD1 (5 bases). Germline V gives CDR1 MGHDK, CDR2 SYGVNS. This CDR3 region has 15 residues. Trimming took 3 bases from V and 5 from J, leaving 16 bases between them.

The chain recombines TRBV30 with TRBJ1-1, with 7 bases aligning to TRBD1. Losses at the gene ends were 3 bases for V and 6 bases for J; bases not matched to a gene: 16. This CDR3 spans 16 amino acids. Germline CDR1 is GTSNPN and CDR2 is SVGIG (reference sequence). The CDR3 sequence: CAWRRIQGGDISEAFF. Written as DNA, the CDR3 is TGTGCCTGGAGGCGAATTCAGGGGGGCGATATTTCTGAAGCTTTCTTT.

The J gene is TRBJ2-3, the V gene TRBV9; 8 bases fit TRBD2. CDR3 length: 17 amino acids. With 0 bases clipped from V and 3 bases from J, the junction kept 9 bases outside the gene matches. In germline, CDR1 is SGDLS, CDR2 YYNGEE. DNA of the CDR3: TGTGCCAGCAGCGTAGAGGTAGTCGGGGGGGCAACAGATACGCAGTATTTT. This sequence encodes CASSVEVVGGATDTQYF.

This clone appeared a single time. The DNA of the CDR3 is TGTGCCAGCACCGAGTTAGCCGGGGAGTCAAAGTACTTC. It yields the protein CASTELAGESKYF. The rearrangement links TRBV7-9 to TRBJ2-7; D is perhaps TRBD2 (5 bases). V gave up 7 bases and J gave up 11 bases, with 21 bases separating them. CDR1 and CDR2 (germline): SEHNR, FQNEAQ (reference sequence). The CDR3 has 13 amino acids. Filled out from reference TRBV7-9 and TRBJ2-7, the complete variable domain reads DTGVSQNPRHKITKRGQNVTFRCDPISEHNRLYWYRQTLGQGPEFLTYFQNEAQLEKSRLLSDRFSAERPKGSFSTLEIQRTEQGDSAMYLCASTELAGESKYFGPGTRLTVT.

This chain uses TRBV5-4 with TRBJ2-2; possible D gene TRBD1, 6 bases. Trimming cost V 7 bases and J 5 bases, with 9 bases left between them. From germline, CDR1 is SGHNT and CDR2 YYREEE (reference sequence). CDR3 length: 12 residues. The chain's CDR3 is CASSTGTGELFF. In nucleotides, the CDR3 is TGTGCCAGCTCCACAGGGACCGGGGAGCTGTTTTTT.

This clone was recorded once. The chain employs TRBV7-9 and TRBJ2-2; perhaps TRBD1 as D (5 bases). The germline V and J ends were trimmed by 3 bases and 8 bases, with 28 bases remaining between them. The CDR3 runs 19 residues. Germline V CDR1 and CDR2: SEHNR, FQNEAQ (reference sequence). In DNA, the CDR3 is TGTGCCAGCAGCTTGGTGGCCTATAGGGGCCCCCGTGGTAAAGGGGAGCTGTTTTTT. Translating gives CASSLVAYRGPRGKGELFF.

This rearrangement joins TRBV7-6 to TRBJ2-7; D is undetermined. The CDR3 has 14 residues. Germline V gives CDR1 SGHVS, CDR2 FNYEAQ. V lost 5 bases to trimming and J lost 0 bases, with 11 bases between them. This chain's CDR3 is CASSPLPPSYEQYF. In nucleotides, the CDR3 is TGTGCCAGCAGCCCACTACCACCCTCCTACGAGCAGTACTTC.

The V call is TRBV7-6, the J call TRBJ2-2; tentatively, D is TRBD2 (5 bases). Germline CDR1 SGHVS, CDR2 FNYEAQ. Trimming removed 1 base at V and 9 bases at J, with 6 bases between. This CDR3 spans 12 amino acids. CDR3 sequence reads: CASSLVGRELFF. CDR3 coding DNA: TGTGCCAGCAGCTTAGTCGGGAGGGAGCTGTTTTTT. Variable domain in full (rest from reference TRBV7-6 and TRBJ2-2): GAGVSQSPRYKVTKRGQDVALRCDPISGHVSLYWYRQALGQGPEFLTYFNYEAQQDKSGLPNDRFSAERPEGSISTLTIQRTEQRDSAMYRCASSLVGRELFFGEGSRLTVL.

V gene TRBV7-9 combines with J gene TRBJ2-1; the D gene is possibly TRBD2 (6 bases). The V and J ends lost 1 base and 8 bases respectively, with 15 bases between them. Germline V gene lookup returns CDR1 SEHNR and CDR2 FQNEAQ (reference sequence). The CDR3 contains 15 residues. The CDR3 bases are TGTGCCAGCAGCTTAGGATTCGGCCTAGCGTATGAGCAGTTCTTC. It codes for CASSLGFGLAYEQFF.

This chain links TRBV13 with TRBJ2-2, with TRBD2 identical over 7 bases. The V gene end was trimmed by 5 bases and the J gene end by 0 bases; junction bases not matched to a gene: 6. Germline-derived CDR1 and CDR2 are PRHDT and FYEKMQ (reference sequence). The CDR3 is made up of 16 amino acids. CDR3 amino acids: CASSPTGGSNTGELFF. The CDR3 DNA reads TGTGCCAGCAGCCCAACGGGGGGTTCGAACACCGGGGAGCTGTTTTTT.

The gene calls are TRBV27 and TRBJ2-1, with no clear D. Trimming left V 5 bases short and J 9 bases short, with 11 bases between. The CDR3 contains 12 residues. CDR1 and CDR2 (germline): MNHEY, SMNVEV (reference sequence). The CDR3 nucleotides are TGTGCCAGCAGTCAGAAATTTGGTGAGCAGTTCTTC. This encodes CASSQKFGEQFF.

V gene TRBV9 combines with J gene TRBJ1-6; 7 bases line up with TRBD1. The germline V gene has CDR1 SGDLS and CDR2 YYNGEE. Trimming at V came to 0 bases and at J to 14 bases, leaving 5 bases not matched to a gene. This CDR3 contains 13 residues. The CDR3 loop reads CASSVAQGEALHF. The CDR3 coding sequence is TGTGCCAGCAGCGTAGCTCAGGGGGAGGCCCTCCACTTT.